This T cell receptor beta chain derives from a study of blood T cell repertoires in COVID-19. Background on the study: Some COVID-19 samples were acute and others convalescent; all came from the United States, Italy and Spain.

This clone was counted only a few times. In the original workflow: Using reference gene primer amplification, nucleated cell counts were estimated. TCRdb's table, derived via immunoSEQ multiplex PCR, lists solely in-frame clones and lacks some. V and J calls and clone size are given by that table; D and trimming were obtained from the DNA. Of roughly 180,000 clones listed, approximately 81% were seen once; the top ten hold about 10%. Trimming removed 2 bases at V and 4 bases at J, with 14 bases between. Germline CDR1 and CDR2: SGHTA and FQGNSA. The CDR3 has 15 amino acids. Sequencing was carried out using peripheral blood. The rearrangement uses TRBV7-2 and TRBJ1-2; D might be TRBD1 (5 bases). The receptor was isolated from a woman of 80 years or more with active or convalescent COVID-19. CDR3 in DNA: TGTGCCAGCAGCTTAACCTATCAGGGATTCTATGGCTACACCTTC. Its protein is CASSLTYQGFYGYTF.